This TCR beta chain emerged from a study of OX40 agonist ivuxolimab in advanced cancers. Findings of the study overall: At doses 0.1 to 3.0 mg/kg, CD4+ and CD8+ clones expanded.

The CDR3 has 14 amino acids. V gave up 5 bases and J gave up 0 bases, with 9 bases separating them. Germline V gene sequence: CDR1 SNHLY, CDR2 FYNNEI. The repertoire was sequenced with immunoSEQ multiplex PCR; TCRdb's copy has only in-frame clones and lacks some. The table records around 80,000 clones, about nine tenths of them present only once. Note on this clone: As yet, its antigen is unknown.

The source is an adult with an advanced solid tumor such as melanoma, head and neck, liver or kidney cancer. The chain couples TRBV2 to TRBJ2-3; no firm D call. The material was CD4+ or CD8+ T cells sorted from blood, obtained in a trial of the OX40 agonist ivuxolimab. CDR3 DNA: TGTGCCAGCAGTTCAATGACTAGCACAGATACGCAGTATTTT. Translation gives CASSSMTSTDTQYF.